The text below deals with one T cell receptor (beta chain). Its target is not known. This entry comes from a study of vaccination and CD4 T cells after COVID-19. For the study at large: The post-COVID samples were taken a median approximately 100 days after diagnosis, anywhere from 35 to 161.

Treatment reported: approximately nine-day PBMC culture with coronavirus spike peptide pools or control peptides (ViraFEST assay). Sequencing of the DNA from cultured CD4+ T cells was carried out with the Oncomine TCR Beta short-read assay. Someone extracted genomic DNA from cultured CD4+ T cells. TCRdb reanalysed the PCR reads using MiXCR and keeps one entry per CDR3 protein. This table holds approximately 16,000 distinct CDR3 sequences, 35% to 45% found once. Trimming took 2 bases from V and 6 from J; bases not matched to a gene: 1. The V gene's germline CDR1 is SEHNR and CDR2 FQNEAQ (reference sequence). The CDR3 sequence is 12 residues long.

This receptor was identified in a human donor who received a COVID-19 vaccine. The chain links TRBV7-9 to TRBJ2-7, with 7 bases identical to TRBD1. Specimen: CD4+ T cells from blood, cultured in vitro, collected before SARS-CoV-2 vaccination. CDR3 DNA: TGTGCCAGCAGCTTACCAGGGGGCGAGCAGTACTTC. As protein: CASSLPGGEQYF.